What follows are 17 T cell receptor beta chains derived from one specimen sequenced in a study of identical twins (dated by TCRdb to 2016 to 2017). Library preparation used 5' RACE. Sequenced using an Illumina HiSeq 2000. TCRdb took the public reads, trimmed them with fastp at Q25, ran MiXCR for clone calling and kept in-frame beta chains. Rows are combined by CDR3 protein, so each entry shows the most common genes and DNA. Here the sample has around 650,000 distinct CDR3 sequences; under 8.5% occur a single time. Of the sample, over 1.5% falls within the top ten clones. The data were also submitted as part of a second study, on yellow fever vaccine responses in identical twins.

The sample was PBMCs. These receptors originate from a woman younger than 30 in good health.

Here the CDR3 reads CASSLGLAGHQETQYF. In nucleotides, the CDR3 is TGTGCCAGCAGCCTGGGACTAGCGGGACACCAAGAGACCCAGTACTTC. The chain links TRBV28 to TRBJ2-5; TRBD2 matches at 13 bases. The trim removed 6 bases at V and 0 bases at J, leaving 4 bases unmatched. The CDR3 extends over 16 amino acids. Looked up from germline, CDR1 is MDHEN and CDR2 is SYDVKM.

This clonotype was seen a few times. J is TRBJ2-1 and V is TRBV5-1; 7 nucleotides match TRBD1. The length of the CDR3 is 15 residues. J lost 0 bases, V lost 2 bases, and 2 bases had no gene match. Looked up from germline, CDR1 is SGHRS and CDR2 is YFSETQ. For the CDR3, the DNA is TGCGCCAGCAGCTTCCGGACAGGCTCCTACAATGAGCAGTTCTTC. Its protein is CASSFRTGSYNEQFF.

This clonotype was observed a handful of times. V and J are TRBV5-6 and TRBJ2-3; D not resolved. CDR1 and CDR2 from the germline V gene are SGHDT and YYEEEE. The CDR3 loop spans 14 amino acids. Trimming took 1 base from V and 10 from J, leaving 16 bases between them. In DNA form, the CDR3 reads TGTGCCAGCAGCTTGTTCATGGCGTCTTTTTCGCAGTATTTT. Amino acids: CASSLFMASFSQYF.

The rearrangement uses TRBV29-1 and TRBJ2-1; 9 positions agree with TRBD2. Germline V gene data show CDR1 as SQVTM and CDR2 as ANQGSEA. J lost 1 base, V lost 4 bases, and 20 bases had no gene match. This CDR3 is built from 20 residues. CDR3 in DNA: TGCAGCGTTGTCAGGGGGGTTTCCAGGCGGGGGGGCTTTTCCTACAATGAGCAGTTCTTC. It is translated as CSVVRGVSRRGGFSYNEQFF.

In DNA, the CDR3 is TGTGCCAGCAGTTACCGACGGACAGGAGACGGCACAGATACGCAGTATTTT. This translates into CASSYRRTGDGTDTQYF. The gene calls are TRBV6-5 and TRBJ2-3, with 7 bases fitting TRBD1. V lost 2 bases to trimming and J lost 1 base; unmatched junction nucleotides: 9. The CDR3 has 17 amino acids. The germline CDR1 and CDR2 sequences are MNHEY and SVGAGI.

This clonotype has a handful of counts. The J gene is TRBJ2-3, the V gene TRBV20-1; the match to TRBD2 covers 9 bases. Germline CDR1 and CDR2: DFQATT and SNEGSKA (reference sequence). This CDR3 is 12 amino acids long. The DNA for the CDR3 is TGCACTGAGCGGGGGGCCACAGATACGCAGTATTTT. This codes for CTERGATDTQYF.

This clonotype was picked up a small number of times. This sequence joins TRBV2 and TRBJ1-2; maybe TRBD1 (6 bases). V gave up 3 bases and J gave up 0 bases, with 11 bases separating them. The CDR3 runs 15 residues. Germline V gene data show CDR1 as SNHLY and CDR2 as FYNNEI. As DNA, the CDR3 is TGTGCCAGCAGTGACCCGGGGGGGCCTAACTATGGCTACACCTTC. Amino acid sequence: CASSDPGGPNYGYTF.

The chain has TRBV11-2 and TRBJ1-6; TRBD1 aligns across 9 bases. The germline CDR1 and CDR2 sequences are SGHAT and FQNNGV. With V trimmed by 5 bases and J by 10 bases, 6 bases remained unmatched. The CDR3 runs 14 residues. The CDR3 DNA sequence: TGTGCCAGCAGCGGGGGACAGGGAGGGTCACCCCTCCACTTT. This gives the protein CASSGGQGGSPLHF.

This clonotype was seen more than once but under ten times. The genes are TRBV9 and TRBJ2-2; tentative D call: TRBD1 (5 bases). CDR3 length: 16 residues. Trimming took off 4 bases at V and 0 bases at J, with 13 bases between the two ends. The V gene's germline CDR1 is SGDLS and CDR2 YYNGEE. The CDR3 nucleotides read TGTGCCAGCAGCATTCAGGGTGGGACGAACACCGGGGAGCTGTTTTTT. As protein: CASSIQGGTNTGELFF.

In this sample, this clonotype turned up many times. The chain recombines TRBV9 with TRBJ1-1, with D possibly being TRBD1 (5 bases). The V gene lost 4 bases and the J gene lost 5 bases, with 21 bases spanning the gap. CDR1 is SGDLS and CDR2 is YYNGEE in the germline V gene. The CDR3 spans 16 residues. CDR3 nucleotide sequence: TGTGCCAGCAGCACGGGGGGTCCCCCCGGGATAACTGAAGCTTTCTTT. Its protein is CASSTGGPPGITEAFF.

This clonotype turned up a few times. V gene TRBV20-1 combines with J gene TRBJ2-1; TRBD2 matches 7 bases. V was clipped by 5 bases and J by 6 bases; unmatched bases: 25. Germline V gene lookup returns CDR1 DFQATT and CDR2 SNEGSKA (reference sequence). The CDR3 covers 19 residues. The chain's CDR3 is CSAGEGWLSKKKEPNEQFF. CDR3 bases: TGCAGTGCTGGGGAGGGTTGGCTTTCCAAGAAAAAAGAACCCAATGAGCAGTTCTTC.

This clonotype has only a few counts. The rearrangement links TRBV6-6 to TRBJ2-7; 7 nucleotides match TRBD1. The CDR3 is 13 amino acids. Germline CDR1 reads MNHNY; CDR2 reads SVGAGI (reference sequence). Unmatched junction bases numbered 2, after V lost 3 bases and J lost 3 bases. The CDR3 nucleotides are TGTGCCAGCAGTTATAACAGGGGCTACGAGCAGTACGTC. Amino acids: CASSYNRGYEQYV.

In its sample, this clonotype was seen a few times. This chain links TRBV27 with TRBJ1-4; weak D call: TRBD1 (5 bases). V lost 3 bases to trimming and J lost 7 bases, with 18 bases between them. Germline assignment: CDR1 MNHEY and CDR2 SMNVEV (reference sequence). This CDR3 contains 16 residues. CDR3 in DNA: TGTGCCAGCAGTTTCTACGGCCCAGGGCGAGGTGAAAAACTGTTTTTT. Translated, it gives CASSFYGPGRGEKLFF.

This clonotype occurred many times. The chain uses TRBV29-1 and TRBJ2-7; D call uncertain. The CDR3 loop spans 13 amino acids. Trimming shortened V by 4 bases and J by 5 bases, and 15 bases separated the two germline ends. Germline V gene data show CDR1 as SQVTM and CDR2 as ANQGSEA. The CDR3 here is CSVGSGWLNEQYF. DNA for the CDR3: TGCAGCGTTGGCTCAGGTTGGTTAAACGAGCAGTACTTC.

V and J are TRBV25-1 and TRBJ2-5; 7 bases fit TRBD2. The germline V gene has CDR1 MGHDK and CDR2 SYGVNS. The CDR3 extends over 13 amino acids. V dropped 1 base and J dropped 5; count of bases not matched to a gene: 1. The CDR3 reads CASSEWGGETQYF. The CDR3 nucleotides are TGTGCCAGCAGTGAATGGGGAGGGGAGACCCAGTACTTC.

A few counts support this clonotype. The chain links TRBV28 to TRBJ2-3, with D maybe TRBD1 (6 bases). The CDR3 consists of 15 residues. Germline V gives CDR1 MDHEN, CDR2 SYDVKM. V shed 2 bases and J shed 6 bases, with 15 bases lying between them. Here the CDR3 reads CASSLDSVQGDTQYF. The CDR3 DNA is TGTGCCAGCAGTTTAGACTCTGTCCAGGGGGATACGCAGTATTTT.

V usage is TRBV28 and J usage is TRBJ2-5, with D possibly being TRBD1 (6 bases). Trimming removed 3 bases from V and 1 base from J, with 15 bases in between. The CDR3 has 16 amino acids. Germline values: CDR1 MDHEN, CDR2 SYDVKM. This chain's CDR3 is CASSFLGASLQETQYF. For the CDR3, the DNA is TGTGCCAGCAGTTTTTTGGGGGCCTCGCTCCAAGAGACCCAGTACTTC.